This T cell receptor beta chain was retrieved from a study of CD4 T cells in relation to SARS-CoV-2 and coronaviruses. Study results and caveats: Samples before the pandemic and after infection were not matched within any donor.

To note about this clone: Its antigen is currently unknown.

The CDR3 spans 16 residues. Germline CDR1 and CDR2: SGHRS and YFSETQ. V lost 4 bases to trimming and J lost 0 bases, with 15 bases between them. Unexposed donor CD4+ T cells date from about 2011-2018, before the COVID-19 pandemic. CD4+ T cells were isolated from the cells after more than 8 days of culture. Here immunoSEQ multiplex PCR was the method, and the copy in TCRdb shows in-frame clones only, minus some. The data show roughly 21,000 clones, with approximately 84% seen just once and around 17% held by the top ten. Sequencing was carried out using CD4+ T cells from PBMCs, cultured in vitro. The chain uses TRBV5-1 and TRBJ2-3; D is uncertain. The sequence derives from a human donor in good health. The CDR3 protein is CASSDPTRTSTDTQYF. CDR3 DNA sequence: TGCGCCAGCAGCGACCCGACGCGAACCAGCACAGATACGCAGTATTTT.